This T cell receptor (beta chain) derives from a study of T-cell reconstitution after alpha-beta-depleted transplantation in children. For TCRbeta, the library was prepared with unique molecular identifiers. TCRdb reprocessed the PCR reads via MiXCR and lists one record per CDR3 protein. This sample has roughly 200,000 distinct CDR3 sequences; roughly 10% occur once, and the top ten carry roughly 30%. This clonotype was counted many times. What it binds is unknown. This CDR3 region has 20 residues. From germline, CDR1 is MDHEN and CDR2 SYDVKM. J was trimmed by 1 base and V by 5 bases; bases with no gene match: 9. Points from the study as a whole: Some patients' high day-60 TCRbeta diversity was traced to surviving recipient T cells and thymic progenitors. It was reported that alpha-beta T cells came from several hundred expanded graft clones (about two months after transplant). Newly produced T cells mostly accounted for T-cell counts and diversity one year post-transplant.

This TCR derives from a child under two years old with acute myeloid leukemia, due to receive a stem cell transplant. V is TRBV28 and J is TRBJ2-6; 15 bases map to TRBD2. The input for sequencing was PBMCs, taken before TCRalphabeta/CD19-depleted stem cell transplant. The CDR3 DNA is TGTGCCAGCAGTCTACCTTGGGGACTAGCGGGAGGATCTGGGGCCAACGTCCTGACTTTC. Amino acids: CASSLPWGLAGGSGANVLTF.